These T cell receptor beta chains were read from a single sample in a study of blood T cells in healthy people across ages. TCRdb re-called the 5' RACE reads through MiXCR, storing one row per CDR3 protein. The sample has 1.2 million to 1.5 million distinct CDR3 sequences; around 55% are singletons. Material for sequencing was blood. Receptors were obtained from a man younger than 35 in good health. Both conserved end residues are part of each CDR3. The D gene is left open where the match is weak. Only some rows state a clone size, as once, few, many or a class for expanded clones.

V gene: TRBV4-1
J gene: TRBJ2-7
clone size: once
D gene: NA
CDR3 DNA: TGCGCCAGCAGCCAAACGACAGGACCACCCTACGAGCAGTACTTC
CDR3 protein: CASSQTTGPPYEQYF

V gene: TRBV27
J gene: TRBJ2-4
clone size: NA
D gene: TRBD2
CDR3 DNA: TGTGCCAGCAGTGGCCTAGCGGGAACCGGTGGAGCCAAAAACATTCAGTACTTC
CDR3 protein: CASSGLAGTGGAKNIQYF

V gene: TRBV29-1
J gene: TRBJ1-6
clone size: few
D gene: NA
CDR3 DNA: TGCAGCGTTACGCAGGGAGGCAATTCACCCCTCCACTTT
CDR3 protein: CSVTQGGNSPLHF

V gene: TRBV4-2
J gene: TRBJ2-5
clone size: NA
D gene: TRBD2
CDR3 DNA: TGTGCCAGCAGCCAAGACTCGCTAGCGGGTTTGGAGACCCAGTACTTC
CDR3 protein: CASSQDSLAGLETQYF

V gene: TRBV12-3/TRBV12-4
J gene: TRBJ1-2
clone size: few
D gene: NA
CDR3 DNA: TGTGCCAGCACCTCTTTGTGGCAGTTGAATGGCTACACCTTC
CDR3 protein: CASTSLWQLNGYTF

V gene: TRBV12-3/TRBV12-4
J gene: TRBJ2-1
clone size: NA
D gene: NA
CDR3 DNA: TGTGCCAGCAGTCCCACAGGGTCCTACAATGAGCAGTTCTTC
CDR3 protein: CASSPTGSYNEQFF

V gene: TRBV10-3
J gene: TRBJ2-1
clone size: NA
D gene: TRBD1
CDR3 DNA: TGTGCCATCAGAAATTCAACGGGACAGGGTTCCACCGTGCAGTTCTTC
CDR3 protein: CAIRNSTGQGSTVQFF

V gene: TRBV4-1
J gene: TRBJ2-5
clone size: NA
D gene: NA
CDR3 DNA: TGCGCCAGCAGCCCAGCAGCAGGTGGAGGGGAGACCCAGTACTTC
CDR3 protein: CASSPAAGGGETQYF

V gene: TRBV15
J gene: TRBJ1-5
clone size: few
D gene: NA
CDR3 DNA: TGTGCCACCAGCAGAGGGCCTCCGGGGTATCAGCCCCAGCATTTT
CDR3 protein: CATSRGPPGYQPQHF

V gene: TRBV12-3/TRBV12-4
J gene: TRBJ2-4
clone size: few
D gene: NA
CDR3 DNA: TGTGCCAGCAGTTTAGGTTATGGGGCCAAAAACATTCAGTACTTC
CDR3 protein: CASSLGYGAKNIQYF

V gene: TRBV2
J gene: TRBJ1-1
clone size: NA
D gene: NA
CDR3 DNA: TGTGCCAGCAGTGGCCAACCTAACCCAGGGCAGGGAGCTTTCTTT
CDR3 protein: CASSGQPNPGQGAFF

V gene: TRBV6-1
J gene: TRBJ1-5
clone size: NA
D gene: NA
CDR3 DNA: TGTGCCAGCAGTGAAGATGGACACTATCAGCCCCAGCATTTT
CDR3 protein: CASSEDGHYQPQHF

V gene: TRBV20-1
J gene: TRBJ1-6
clone size: NA
D gene: NA
CDR3 DNA: TGCAGTGCTAGTGTTGCGGGGAGGGATTCACCCCTCCACTTT
CDR3 protein: CSASVAGRDSPLHF

V gene: TRBV29-1
J gene: TRBJ2-7
clone size: few
D gene: NA
CDR3 DNA: TGCAGCGTTGTACAGTTGAATCCCAACGAGCAGTACTTC
CDR3 protein: CSVVQLNPNEQYF

V gene: TRBV29-1
J gene: TRBJ1-1
clone size: NA
D gene: NA
CDR3 DNA: TGCAGCGTTGAGACATCCGAAGCTTTCTTT
CDR3 protein: CSVETSEAFF

V gene: TRBV12-3/TRBV12-4
J gene: TRBJ2-3
clone size: NA
D gene: TRBD2
CDR3 DNA: TGTGCCAGCAGTTCCCCGACTAGCGCGTCCGGCTATACGCAGTATTTT
CDR3 protein: CASSSPTSASGYTQYF

V gene: TRBV25-1
J gene: TRBJ2-6
clone size: NA
D gene: TRBD2
CDR3 DNA: TGTGCCAGCAGTGACCGCCCCCCTCTACTAGCGGGAGAAGGTGGGGCCAACGTCCTGACTTTC
CDR3 protein: CASSDRPPLLAGEGGANVLTF

V gene: TRBV6-2/TRBV6-3
J gene: TRBJ2-1
clone size: once
D gene: TRBD2
CDR3 DNA: TGTGCCAGCAGTTCATGGCTAGCGGACGCCTACAATGAGCAGTTCTTC
CDR3 protein: CASSSWLADAYNEQFF

V gene: TRBV7-8
J gene: TRBJ2-5
clone size: NA
D gene: NA
CDR3 DNA: TGTGCCAGCAGCCGGTACCGTGGGTACCAAGAGACCCAGTACTTC
CDR3 protein: CASSRYRGYQETQYF

V gene: TRBV13
J gene: TRBJ2-5
clone size: NA
D gene: TRBD2
CDR3 DNA: TGTGCCAGCAGCCCCCGACTAGCGGGCTTCCAAGAGACCCAGTACTTC
CDR3 protein: CASSPRLAGFQETQYF

V gene: TRBV12-3/TRBV12-4
J gene: TRBJ2-1
clone size: many
D gene: NA
CDR3 DNA: TGTGCCAGCAGCGCATTATCCAATGAGCAGTTCTTC
CDR3 protein: CASSALSNEQFF

V gene: TRBV28
J gene: TRBJ1-1
clone size: NA
D gene: NA
CDR3 DNA: TGTGCCAGCATGGGTAAAACGAACACTGAAGCTTTCTTT
CDR3 protein: CASMGKTNTEAFF

V gene: TRBV4-1
J gene: TRBJ2-4
clone size: once
D gene: TRBD2
CDR3 DNA: TGCGCCAGCAGCCAGCCACCGGGACTACCTGAGGGAGAGCAGTACTTC
CDR3 protein: CASSQPPGLPEGEQYF

V gene: TRBV25-1
J gene: TRBJ1-1
clone size: NA
D gene: NA
CDR3 DNA: TGTGCCAGCAGTGAATATAAGGGAACGAACACTGAAGCTTTCTTT
CDR3 protein: CASSEYKGTNTEAFF

V gene: TRBV27
J gene: TRBJ2-1
clone size: NA
D gene: NA
CDR3 DNA: TGTGCCAGCAGTAGACAGGTAGCGTTGGTCGATGAGCAGTTCTTC
CDR3 protein: CASSRQVALVDEQFF

V gene: TRBV9
J gene: TRBJ2-1
clone size: NA
D gene: TRBD2
CDR3 DNA: TGTGCCAGCAGCGAAGCGGGAGTGGGCTACAATGAGCAGTTCTTC
CDR3 protein: CASSEAGVGYNEQFF